This T cell receptor beta chain emerged from a study of Graves' ophthalmopathy and Graves' hyperthyroidism. Ophthalmopathy cases showed moderate-to-severe activity, scoring CAS ≥3 and NOSPECS ≥4, with duration under 3 months. PBMCs had their origin in fresh peripheral blood (roughly 10 ml). The CDR3 spans 15 residues. V was clipped by 6 bases and J by 8 bases, with 19 bases between them. Per the germline V gene, CDR1 is KGHDR and CDR2 is SFDVKD. The authors amplified TCR beta CDR3 regions from RNA transcripts. The workflow started with a first-round RT-PCR run with HTBI primers and then moved on to a second-round multiplex PCR. MiXCR, applied by TCRdb to the multiplex PCR reads, yields one record per CDR3 protein. The sample contains roughly 700,000 distinct CDR3 sequences, about 44% of which appear only once.

Input material: peripheral blood. The chain joins TRBV24-1 to TRBJ1-5, with D perhaps matching TRBD1 (5 bases). The sequence was obtained from an adult man with Graves' ophthalmopathy. The DNA for the CDR3 is TGTGCCACCAGTTGGACCCAGGGTCCGGATGAGCCCCAGCATTTT. It codes for CATSWTQGPDEPQHF.